This T cell receptor (beta chain) was retrieved from a study of OX40 agonist ivuxolimab in advanced cancers. For the study at large: Patients received ivuxolimab, an agonistic anti-OX40 (CD134) antibody. Dose-escalation patients suffered from hepatocellular carcinoma, melanoma, renal cell or head and neck cancer.

About this clone: The antigen remains undetermined.

The data were produced by immunoSEQ multiplex PCR, yet TCRdb's version contains in-frame clones alone and is incomplete. Among about 50,000 clones listed, 85% to 95% were seen once. CDR3 size: 18 residues. Unmatched junction bases numbered 11, after V lost 5 bases and J lost 4 bases. Per the germline V gene, CDR1 is MNHEY and CDR2 is SMNVEV (reference sequence). Study-wide points: CD4+ and CD8+ blood T cells expanded clonally by week 6 at 0.1 to 3.0 mg/kg. Expanded clones were, on average, more numerous among CD8+ T cells than CD4+.

J is TRBJ2-1 and V is TRBV27; 13 positions match TRBD2. The sequence was obtained from an adult with an advanced solid tumor such as melanoma, head and neck, liver or kidney cancer. The starting material was CD4+ or CD8+ T cells sorted from blood, obtained in a trial of the OX40 agonist ivuxolimab. The CDR3 region is CASSPGTSGKNVYNEQFF. CDR3 DNA: TGTGCCAGCAGTCCCGGGACTAGCGGGAAGAATGTTTACAATGAGCAGTTCTTC.